These 6 T cell receptor beta chains came from one sample sequenced in a study of cytomegalovirus exposure and HLA in healthy donors. The PCR used 60 Vbeta and 13 Jbeta primers. Sequenced by immunoSEQ multiplex PCR; TCRdb stores in-frame clones only, minus some. Of 95,000 to 150,000 clones listed, around 80% are singletons. Sequenced input: PBMCs. These TCRs come from a female donor in good health and CMV-seropositive.

The chain combines TRBV7-9 with TRBJ1-2; D is unresolved. V dropped 1 base and J dropped 8 bases, with 11 bases sitting between them. The CDR3 consists of 13 residues. Germline V CDR1 and CDR2: SEHNR, FQNEAQ (reference sequence). The CDR3 loop is CASSLENPEGYTF. For the CDR3, the DNA is TGTGCCAGCAGCTTAGAAAATCCAGAAGGCTACACCTTC.

J is TRBJ2-1 and V is TRBV6-5; TRBD2 matches at 7 bases. CDR3 size: 13 residues. Germline V gene data show CDR1 as MNHEY and CDR2 as SVGAGI. Trimming cost V 2 bases and J 12 bases; bases outside gene matches: 7. The CDR3 coding sequence is TGTGCCAGCAGTTACGGTGGGGGGGACGTGCAGTTCTTC. Translated, it gives CASSYGGGDVQFF.

The V call is TRBV18, the J call TRBJ2-5, with TRBD1 matching 9 bases. The germline V gene has CDR1 KGHSH and CDR2 LQKENI. The J segment lost 5 bases and the V segment lost 6 bases, leaving 4 bases of the junction unmatched. The length of the CDR3 is 13 residues. CDR3 DNA sequence: TGTGCCAGCTCGTCCGACAGGGGGGAGACCCAGTACTTC. Protein sequence: CASSSDRGETQYF.

The chain couples TRBV28 to TRBJ2-7, with a weak D call TRBD1 (5 bases). The germline V and J ends were trimmed by 6 bases and 2 bases, with 11 bases remaining between them. The CDR3 covers 13 residues. From germline, CDR1 is MDHEN and CDR2 SYDVKM. The CDR3 region is CASRGGRAYEQYF. DNA for the CDR3: TGTGCCAGCAGGGGCGGCAGGGCCTACGAGCAGTACTTC.

A few counts support this clone. The chain couples TRBV6-5 to TRBJ2-7; TRBD2 aligns across 7 bases. The CDR3 consists of 15 residues. The junction had 11 bases not matched to a gene; V was cut back by 2 bases and J by 7 bases. Germline V gene data show CDR1 as MNHEY and CDR2 as SVGAGI. This CDR3 is CASSYADGVGGEQYF. The CDR3 coding sequence is TGTGCCAGCAGTTACGCTGACGGGGTCGGGGGGGAGCAGTACTTC.

The CDR3 DNA follows: TGTGCCAGCAGCTTACGGGTGGGCCAAGAGACCCAGTACTTC. Translation gives CASSLRVGQETQYF. This chain links TRBV7-2 with TRBJ2-5, with D unclear. The CDR3 length is 14 residues. Germline V gives CDR1 SGHTA, CDR2 FQGNSA. The V gene lost 2 bases and the J gene lost 1 base, with 8 bases spanning the gap.